This entry lists 28 T cell receptor beta chains sequenced from one sample in a study of spatial heterogeneity in lung cancer. Sample time point: blood at routine non-recurrence follow-up after resection. TCRs were sequenced from unsorted whole RNA of tumor, nontumor lung or PBMC. In TCRdb, the 5' RACE reads were re-called with MiXCR into one record per CDR3 protein. Of around 110,000 distinct CDR3 sequences in the sample, more than 10% were seen once. Specimen: PBMCs, collected at follow-up. These receptors came from a male donor with early-stage non-small cell lung cancer.

Comments on this clonotype: A read error may account for a junction end that differs from germline. J is TRBJ2-7 and V is TRBV29-1, with TRBD1 matching 9 bases. The CDR3 spans 13 residues. The germline V gene has CDR1 SQVTM and CDR2 ANQGSEA. Here the CDR3 DNA reads TGCAGCGTCGAAGGGGACAGGGACTACGAGCAGTACTTC. This sequence encodes CSVEGDRDYEQYF.

Many counts were recorded for this clonotype. This chain uses TRBV27 with TRBJ2-1, with 9 bases matching TRBD2. Per germline, CDR1 MNHEY and CDR2 SMNVEV (reference sequence). The CDR3 length is 15 residues. V shed 3 bases and J 6 bases; nucleotides not matched to a gene: 6. This CDR3 reads CASSFRLAGPNEQFF. CDR3 nucleotides: TGTGCCAGCAGTTTTCGGCTAGCGGGGCCCAATGAGCAGTTCTTC.

This clonotype turned up a few times. The chain couples TRBV5-5 to TRBJ1-5; 7 nucleotides match TRBD1. Germline V gene data show CDR1 as SGHKS and CDR2 as YYEKEE (reference sequence). Trimming cost V 4 bases and J 2 bases; bases outside gene matches: 6. The CDR3 loop spans 15 amino acids. CDR3 DNA: TGTGCCAGCAGCCCCGACAGGGATCGCAATCAGCCCCAGCATTTT. It encodes CASSPDRDRNQPQHF.

This clonotype was picked up many times. J is TRBJ2-1 and V is TRBV11-2; D ambiguous. V was shortened by 3 bases and J by 7 bases, with 4 bases between the two germline ends. CDR1 SGHAT and CDR2 FQNNGV come from the germline V gene. The CDR3 runs 11 residues. CDR3 sequence (DNA): TGTGCCAGCAGCTTGCTGAATGAGCAGTTCTTC. Its translation is CASSLLNEQFF.

The J gene is TRBJ2-1, the V gene TRBV29-1, with D hard to call. Germline V gene lookup returns CDR1 SQVTM and CDR2 ANQGSEA. There are 12 residues in the CDR3. Trimming removed 1 base at V and 9 bases at J, with 10 bases between. CDR3 residues: CSVEVSSTEQFF. The CDR3 bases are TGCAGCGTTGAAGTCTCATCTACTGAGCAGTTCTTC.

This clonotype was detected many times. The chain links TRBV5-1 to TRBJ1-5, with D perhaps matching TRBD1 (5 bases). V was trimmed by 2 bases and J by 6 bases, leaving 12 bases between them. The CDR3 covers 14 residues. Germline CDR1 reads SGHRS; CDR2 reads YFSETQ. For the CDR3, the DNA is TGCGCCAGCAGCTTTGGGGGGGACGGTCAGCCCCAGCATTTT. This sequence encodes CASSFGGDGQPQHF.

The sample holds many counts of this clonotype. The chain employs TRBV7-8 and TRBJ2-3, with 7 bases aligning to TRBD1. This CDR3 comprises 16 residues. J gave up 2 bases and V 11 bases, and 16 bases lay outside the gene matches. Looked up from germline, CDR1 is SGHVS and CDR2 is FQNEAQ. In DNA, the CDR3 is TGTGCCGTATCACTGACAGGGACCCGTCTCACAGATACGCAGTATTTT. It yields the protein CAVSLTGTRLTDTQYF.

This rearrangement joins TRBV12-3 or TRBV12-4 to TRBJ2-7; D is ambiguous. The CDR3 has 15 residues. The ends were cut back, 6 bases at V and 0 bases at J, with 15 bases in the middle. This CDR3 reads CASSKKREVSYEQYF. Written as DNA, the CDR3 is TGTGCCAGCAGCAAAAAAAGGGAAGTCTCCTACGAGCAGTACTTC.

This clonotype was observed a handful of times. The chain recombines TRBV20-1 with TRBJ2-5; no clear D. The germline V and J ends were trimmed by 6 bases and 0 bases, with 11 bases remaining between them. The CDR3 length is 13 residues. Germline V gives CDR1 DFQATT, CDR2 SNEGSKA (reference sequence). For the CDR3, the DNA is TGCAGTGCCGACCGTGGGTACCAAGAGACCCAGTACTTC. Its translation is CSADRGYQETQYF.

This clonotype showed up many times. The genes are TRBV4-2 and TRBJ2-1; 13 bases are shared with TRBD2. Per the germline V gene, CDR1 is LGHNA and CDR2 is YNFKEQ. J gave up 8 bases and V 4 bases, and 5 bases lay outside the gene matches. The CDR3 totals 15 residues. CDR3 sequence: CASSLRTSGGDEQFF. CDR3 coding DNA: TGTGCCAGCAGCCTACGGACTAGCGGGGGCGATGAGCAGTTCTTC.

This clonotype has ten or more counts. The chain uses TRBV24-1 and TRBJ2-5, with D possibly matching TRBD1 (5 bases). The V and J ends lost 7 bases and 3 bases respectively, with 17 bases between them. The CDR3 sequence is 15 residues long. The germline CDR1 and CDR2 sequences are KGHDR and SFDVKD. The CDR3 reads CATSARDSQKETQYF. Here the CDR3 DNA reads TGTGCCACCAGCGCCCGAGACAGCCAAAAAGAGACCCAGTACTTC.

As DNA, the CDR3 is TGTGCCAGCAGTTACTCTGCAGGGGCGAGCACTGAAGCTTTCTTT. Amino acids: CASSYSAGASTEAFF. This chain uses TRBV6-6 with TRBJ1-1; tentative D call: TRBD1 (6 bases). Germline assignment: CDR1 MNHNY and CDR2 SVGAGI (reference sequence). The V gene lost 0 bases and the J gene lost 4 bases, with 12 bases spanning the gap. This CDR3 is built from 15 residues.

The chain is built from TRBV6-1 and TRBJ1-5; TRBD1 might be the D (5 bases). The CDR3 runs 17 residues. Trimming removed 0 bases from V and 5 bases from J, with 17 bases in between. The germline CDR1 and CDR2 sequences are MNHNS and SASEGT. CDR3 sequence: CASSEAPGGIIDQPQHF. The CDR3 DNA is TGTGCCAGCAGTGAAGCTCCCGGGGGGATCATAGATCAGCCCCAGCATTTT.

This clonotype was detected many times. The rearrangement uses TRBV4-1 and TRBJ1-3; no firm D call. The ends were cut back, 2 bases at V and 3 bases at J, with 11 bases in the middle. Germline V gene lookup returns CDR1 MGHRA and CDR2 YSYEKL. The CDR3 consists of 15 residues. The CDR3 DNA reads TGCGCCAGCAGCCAACATGCTCTCGGTGGAAACACCATATATTTT. Encoded protein: CASSQHALGGNTIYF.

This clonotype was observed at least ten times. V gene TRBV28 combines with J gene TRBJ1-5, with TRBD1 matching 11 bases. This CDR3 has 15 residues. Germline CDR1 MDHEN, CDR2 SYDVKM. Losses at the gene ends were 5 bases for V and 5 bases for J; bases not matched to a gene: 5. The CDR3 spells CASSTPGQGDQPQHF. Written as DNA, the CDR3 is TGTGCCAGCAGTACGCCGGGACAGGGGGATCAGCCCCAGCATTTT.

In its sample, this clonotype was seen many times. The J gene is TRBJ1-1, the V gene TRBV29-1; D is ambiguous. In germline, CDR1 is SQVTM, CDR2 ANQGSEA. Trimming took 4 bases from V and 2 from J, leaving 11 bases between them. This CDR3 has 13 residues. CDR3 amino acids: CSVVGYGNTEAFF. DNA for the CDR3: TGCAGCGTTGTAGGGTACGGTAACACTGAAGCTTTCTTT.

This clonotype has a handful of counts. J is TRBJ1-5 and V is TRBV28, with D possibly being TRBD1 (6 bases). In germline, CDR1 is MDHEN, CDR2 SYDVKM. Trimming pared 2 bases from V and 2 bases from J, leaving 10 bases between. CDR3 length equals 15 residues. The CDR3 reads CASSLKGVGNQPQHF. The DNA for the CDR3 is TGTGCCAGCAGTTTAAAGGGGGTAGGCAATCAGCCCCAGCATTTT.

This clonotype was observed many times. V is TRBV3-1 and J is TRBJ1-2; a possible D gene is TRBD1 (5 bases). This CDR3 has 16 residues. In germline, CDR1 is LGHDT, CDR2 YNNKEL (reference sequence). The V gene lost 4 bases and the J gene lost 4 bases, with 19 bases spanning the gap. CDR3: CASSLSGTPRGYGYTF. Written as DNA, the CDR3 is TGTGCCAGCAGCCTATCCGGGACCCCAAGGGGCTATGGCTACACCTTC.

The chain links TRBV5-1 to TRBJ1-1; TRBD1 aligns across 10 bases. V shed 4 bases and J 5 bases; nucleotides not matched to a gene: 14. This CDR3 is 17 amino acids long. The germline V gene has CDR1 SGHRS and CDR2 YFSETQ. The CDR3 sequence: CASSLRDRGIARTEAFF. The CDR3 DNA sequence: TGCGCCAGCAGCCTCCGGGACAGGGGTATCGCAAGGACTGAAGCTTTCTTT.

This clonotype was detected only a few times. This chain uses TRBV12-3 or TRBV12-4 with TRBJ2-1; 8 nucleotides align to TRBD1. The CDR3 spans 13 residues. Unmatched junction bases numbered 7, after V lost 6 bases and J lost 9 bases. The CDR3, as DNA: TGTGCCAGCAGCCGCGGACAGGGCGGTGAGCAGTTCTTC. Protein sequence: CASSRGQGGEQFF.

This clonotype was seen a few times. V and J are TRBV9 and TRBJ2-1; D unresolved. V was cut by 4 bases and J by 1 base, with 9 bases left in between. The CDR3 has 14 residues. Germline assignment: CDR1 SGDLS and CDR2 YYNGEE. The CDR3 region is CASSPTESYNEQFF. DNA for the CDR3: TGTGCCAGCAGCCCCACAGAATCCTACAATGAGCAGTTCTTC. Full variable domain (remainder filled in from reference TRBV9 and TRBJ2-1): DSGVTQTPKHLITATGQRVTLRCSPRSGDLSVYWYQQSLDQGLQFLIQYYNGEERAKGNILERFSAQQFPDLHSELNLSSLELGDSALYFCASSPTESYNEQFFGPGTRLTVL.

This clonotype was detected only a few times. V and J are TRBV20-1 and TRBJ2-2; 10 bases are a match to TRBD2. The CDR3 is 15 amino acids. Germline lookup yields CDR1 DFQATT and CDR2 SNEGSKA (reference sequence). V lost 1 base and J lost 4; bases outside the gene matches: 3. Here the CDR3 DNA reads TGCAGTGCTAGAGGGACTAGCGGACTCACCGGGGAGCTGTTTTTT. Translated, it gives CSARGTSGLTGELFF.

This clonotype was recorded many times. This chain uses TRBV30 with TRBJ2-7; D is uncertain. V lost 7 bases, J lost 1 base, and 14 bases lay in between. Germline V gene data show CDR1 as GTSNPN and CDR2 as SVGIG (reference sequence). The CDR3 is made up of 13 amino acids. The CDR3 DNA follows: TGTGCCTTAATGCGTGCGTCATCCTACGAGCAGTACTTC. This sequence encodes CALMRASSYEQYF.

The chain employs TRBV6-1 and TRBJ1-4, with 7 bases matching TRBD1. The CDR3 consists of 16 residues. CDR1 MNHNS and CDR2 SASEGT come from the germline V gene. V gave up 8 bases and J gave up 2 bases; unmatched junction bases: 11. The CDR3 is CASGAGQRSTNEKLFF. The DNA for the CDR3 is TGTGCCAGCGGGGCGGGACAGAGGAGTACTAATGAAAAACTGTTTTTT.

This clonotype showed up just a few times. The V gene is TRBV20-1, the J gene TRBJ1-1; D gene unclear. This CDR3 has 14 residues. The V and J ends lost 6 bases and 0 bases respectively, with 14 bases between them. Germline V gene lookup returns CDR1 DFQATT and CDR2 SNEGSKA (reference sequence). The CDR3, as DNA: TGCAGTGCCCCCGGCCCTTTGATGAACACTGAAGCTTTCTTT. This codes for CSAPGPLMNTEAFF.

J is TRBJ2-3 and V is TRBV5-1; 13 nucleotides line up with TRBD2. Trimming cost V 2 bases and J 2 bases; bases outside gene matches: 5. The germline V gene has CDR1 SGHRS and CDR2 YFSETQ. CDR3 size: 17 residues. The CDR3 sequence: CASSLRTSGGPTDTQYF. DNA for the CDR3: TGCGCCAGCAGCTTAAGGACTAGCGGGGGACCCACAGATACGCAGTATTTT.

This clonotype was counted ten times or more. J is TRBJ1-2 and V is TRBV27, with TRBD1 matching over 7 bases. V was clipped by 6 bases and J by 6 bases; unmatched bases: 10. The CDR3 length is 14 residues. Germline assignment: CDR1 MNHEY and CDR2 SMNVEV (reference sequence). As DNA, the CDR3 is TGTGCCAGCAGCTATAGACAGGGTACTCATGGCTACACCTTC. Its translation: CASSYRQGTHGYTF.

This clonotype was recorded many times. The rearrangement uses TRBV6-5 and TRBJ2-1, with D possibly being TRBD2 (6 bases). CDR1 is MNHEY and CDR2 is SVGAGI in the germline V gene. CDR3 size: 15 residues. Trimming removed 4 bases from V and 6 bases from J, with 16 bases in between. Here the CDR3 reads CASSSRGIRPNEQFF. CDR3 coding DNA: TGTGCCAGCAGTTCACGGGGGATCCGACCCAATGAGCAGTTCTTC.